This T cell receptor beta chain stems from a study of T cells after yellow fever vaccination. Study observations and caveats: Some clonotypes, a small share, were shared between CD4 and CD8 compartments. Faster peaking, at day 5 versus 15, marked a secondary response that was weaker. The study noted that FACS-sorted repertoires could contain abundant clonotypes contaminating from the bulk population. At around 95% for CD4 and 75% to 90% for CD8, most primary-vaccination clones showed up again after the booster.

TCRdb passed the 5' RACE reads through MiXCR, listing each CDR3 protein once. The sample carries hundreds of thousands of distinct CDR3 sequences, under 25% recorded once. Germline-derived CDR1 and CDR2 are ENHRY and SYGVKD. V was clipped by 2 bases and J by 4 bases, with 15 bases between them. The CDR3 is 16 residues long. This clonotype was seen a few times. Its cognate antigen is unknown. The V call is TRBV10-3, the J call TRBJ2-1; possible D gene TRBD2, 6 bases. The specimen comprised PBMCs, sampled 15 days after the yellow fever booster vaccination. The TCR was taken from a man younger than 45 who received the YFV17D yellow fever vaccine. The CDR3 loop is CAISEPPASVYNEQFF. The CDR3, as DNA: TGTGCCATCAGTGAGCCCCCGGCTAGCGTATACAATGAGCAGTTCTTC.